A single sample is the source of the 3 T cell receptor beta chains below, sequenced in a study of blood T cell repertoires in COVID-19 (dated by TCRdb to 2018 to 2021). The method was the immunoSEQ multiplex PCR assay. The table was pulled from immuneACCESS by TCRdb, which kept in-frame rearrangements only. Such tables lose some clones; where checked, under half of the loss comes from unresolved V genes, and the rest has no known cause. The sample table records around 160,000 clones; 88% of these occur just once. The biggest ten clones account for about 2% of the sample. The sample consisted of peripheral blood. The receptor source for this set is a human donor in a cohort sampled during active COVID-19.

The CDR3 DNA sequence: TGTGCCAGCAGCTTAGAAGGGACAGTATCCCAAGAGACCCAGTACTTC. Amino acids: CASSLEGTVSQETQYF. The gene calls are TRBV5-4 and TRBJ2-5, with TRBD1 identical over 7 bases. The CDR3 loop spans 16 amino acids. The germline gives CDR1 SGHNT, CDR2 YYREEE (reference sequence). Trimming removed 2 bases from V and 1 base from J; junction bases left unmatched: 8.

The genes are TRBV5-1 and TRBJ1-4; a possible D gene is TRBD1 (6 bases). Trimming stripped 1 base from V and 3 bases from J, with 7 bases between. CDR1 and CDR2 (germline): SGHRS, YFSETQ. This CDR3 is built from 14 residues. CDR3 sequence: CASSLQGPNEKLFF. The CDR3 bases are TGCGCCAGCAGCTTGCAGGGGCCTAATGAAAAACTGTTTTTT.

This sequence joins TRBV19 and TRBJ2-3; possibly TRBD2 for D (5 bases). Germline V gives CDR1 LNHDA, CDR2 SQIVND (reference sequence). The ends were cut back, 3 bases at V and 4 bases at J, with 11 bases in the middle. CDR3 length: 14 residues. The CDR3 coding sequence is TGTGCCAGTAGTATCGGAGAGAGGGCAGATACGCAGTATTTT. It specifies CASSIGERADTQYF.